This T cell receptor (beta chain) stems from a study of T cells after yellow fever vaccination. General study points: Researchers report a weaker secondary response that nonetheless peaked faster, day 5 versus 15. Some clonotypes, a small share, were shared between CD4 and CD8 compartments. Post-booster repertoires again held most primary-vaccination clones (about 95% CD4, 88% CD8).

Only a few counts were recorded for this clonotype. No antigen is known for it. The V end lost 5 bases, the J end lost 3 bases, and 8 bases lay between the germline ends. The CDR3 has 12 residues. Germline V lookup: CDR1 SEHNR, CDR2 FQNEAQ (reference sequence). 5'RACE template switching added a universal primer site and UMIs to TCR cDNA. MiXCR, run by TCRdb on the 5' RACE reads, gives a single entry per CDR3 protein. The repertoire holds some 670,000 distinct CDR3 sequences, roughly an eighth seen once, with about 15% in the top ten. Source: PBMCs, taken on the day of the yellow fever booster vaccination. The gene calls are TRBV7-9 and TRBJ2-7; possible D gene TRBD1, 6 bases. The sequence derives from a young man who received the YFV17D yellow fever vaccine. The CDR3 sequence: CASSETGYEQYF. The CDR3 DNA reads TGTGCCAGCAGCGAGACAGGCTACGAGCAGTACTTC. Full variable domain (outside the CDR3, taken from reference TRBV7-9 and TRBJ2-7): DTGVSQNPRHKITKRGQNVTFRCDPISEHNRLYWYRQTLGQGPEFLTYFQNEAQLEKSRLLSDRFSAERPKGSFSTLEIQRTEQGDSAMYLCASSETGYEQYFGPGTRLTVT.